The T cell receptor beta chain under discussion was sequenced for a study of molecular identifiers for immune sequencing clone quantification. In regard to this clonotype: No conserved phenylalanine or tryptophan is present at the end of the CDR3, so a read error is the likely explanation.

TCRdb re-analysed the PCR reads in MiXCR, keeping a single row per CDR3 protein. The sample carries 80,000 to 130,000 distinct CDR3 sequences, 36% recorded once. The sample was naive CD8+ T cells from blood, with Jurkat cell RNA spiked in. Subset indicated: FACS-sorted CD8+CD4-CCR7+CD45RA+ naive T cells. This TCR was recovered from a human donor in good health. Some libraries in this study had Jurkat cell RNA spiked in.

Written as DNA, the CDR3 is TGTGCCAGCAGCCCGATGCGTTGGAGTAGCACTCAGCCCCAGCATCTT. Encoded protein: CASSPMRWSSTQPQHL. The chain combines TRBV28 with TRBJ1-5; D call uncertain. The CDR3 is 16 residues long. The germline V gene encodes CDR1 MDHEN and CDR2 SYDVKM.